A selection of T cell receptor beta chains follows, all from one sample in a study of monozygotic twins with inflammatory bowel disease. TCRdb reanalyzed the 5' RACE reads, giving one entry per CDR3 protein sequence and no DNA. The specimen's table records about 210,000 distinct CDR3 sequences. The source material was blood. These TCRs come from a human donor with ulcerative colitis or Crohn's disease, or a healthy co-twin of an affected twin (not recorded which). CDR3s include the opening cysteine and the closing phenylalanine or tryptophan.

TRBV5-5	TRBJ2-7	CASSLAWGQVSEQYF
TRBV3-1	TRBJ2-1	CASSLPGTTNEQFF
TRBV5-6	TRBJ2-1	CASSLLRLAGESYNEQFF
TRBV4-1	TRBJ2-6	CASSQAGTGISGANVLTF
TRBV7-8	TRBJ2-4	CASSQGAVAKNIQYF
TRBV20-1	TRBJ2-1	CSATIRTASSYNEQFF
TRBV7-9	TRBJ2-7	CASSFVSGEQYF
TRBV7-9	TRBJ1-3	CATGRQRDINTIYF
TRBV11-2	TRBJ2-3	CASSLSTVATDTQYF
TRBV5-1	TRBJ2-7	CASSLRGMPYEQYF
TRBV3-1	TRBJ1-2	CASSPGTSLGGYTF
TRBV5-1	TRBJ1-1	CASSLDGLNTEAFF
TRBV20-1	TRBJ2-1	CSAFYSVISYNEQFF
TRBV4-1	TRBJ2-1	CASSQETSLWGEQFF
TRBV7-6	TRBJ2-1	CASSFTTGDAYNEQFF
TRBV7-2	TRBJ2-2	CASTSGQNTGELFF
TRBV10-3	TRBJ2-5	CAISVAGGAQETQYF
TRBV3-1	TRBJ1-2	CASRRQGGYGYTF
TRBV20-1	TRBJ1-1	CSAREGTGHSRTEAFF
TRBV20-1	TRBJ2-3	CSARNLVASGEADTQYF
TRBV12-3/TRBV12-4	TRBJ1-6	CASSLQGSDSPLHF
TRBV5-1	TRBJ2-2	CASSPQGRATGELFF
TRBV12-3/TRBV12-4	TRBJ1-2	CASSRGYGYTF
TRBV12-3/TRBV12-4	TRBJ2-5	CASSLGRGVQETQYF
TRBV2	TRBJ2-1	CASSGSGASGVEQFF
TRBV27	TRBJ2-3	CASSLLPVGDTQYF
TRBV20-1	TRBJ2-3	CSAAGGGDPDTQYF
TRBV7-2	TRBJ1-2	CASSPDPNYGYTF
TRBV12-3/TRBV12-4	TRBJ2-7	CASSLHSAAYEQYF
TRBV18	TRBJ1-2	CASSRGQESHYTF
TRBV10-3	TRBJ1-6	CAISEPILGSPLHF
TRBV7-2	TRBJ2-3	CASSLGLGGPDTQYF
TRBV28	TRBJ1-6	CASSIGNFALHF
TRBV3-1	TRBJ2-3	CASSQGDLQDTQYF
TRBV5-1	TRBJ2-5	CASSLGRGEETQYF
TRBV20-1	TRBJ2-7	CSATHTQGANEQYF
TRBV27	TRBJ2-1	CASRIAGVDYNEQFF
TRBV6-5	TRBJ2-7	CASSYSVHGAYEQYF
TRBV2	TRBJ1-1	CAKGQGTEAFF
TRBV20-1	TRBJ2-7	CSASGTGASYEQYF
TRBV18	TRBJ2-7	CASSPGPTGEQYF
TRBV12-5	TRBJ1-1	CASAPPGQHTEAFF
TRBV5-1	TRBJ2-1	CASSLSSSSYNEQFF
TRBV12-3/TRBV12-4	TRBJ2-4	CASRASSGQVGGLAKNIQYF
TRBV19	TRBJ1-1	CASSPRAGQDTEAFF
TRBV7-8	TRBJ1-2	CASTPGGGYGYTF
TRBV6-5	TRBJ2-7	CASSSSRGYEQYF
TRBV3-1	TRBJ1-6	CASSQPTGLANSPLHF
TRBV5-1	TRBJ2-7	CASSLAGSSYEQYF
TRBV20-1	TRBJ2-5	CSFGRMGETQYF
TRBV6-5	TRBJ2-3	CASSFRLPTDTQYF
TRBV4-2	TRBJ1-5	CASSQDAIPTQPQHF
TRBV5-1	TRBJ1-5	CASSLDGWQPQHF